This entry describes one T cell receptor (beta chain). The data stem from a study of OX40 agonist ivuxolimab in advanced cancers. Study information: An agonistic anti-OX40 (CD134) antibody, ivuxolimab, was used to treat the patients.

Here immunoSEQ multiplex PCR was the method, and the copy in TCRdb shows in-frame clones only, minus some. Of 80,000 to 90,000 clones listed, about 81% are singletons. The CDR3 runs 12 residues. The germline V and J ends were trimmed by 7 bases and 4 bases, with 10 bases remaining between them. CDR1 is MNHEY, CDR2 SMNVEV, per germline (reference sequence). This material consisted of CD4+ or CD8+ T cells sorted from blood, taken in a trial of the OX40 agonist ivuxolimab. The rearrangement uses TRBV27 and TRBJ1-2, with a weak D call TRBD1 (5 bases). This receptor was identified in an adult with an advanced solid tumor such as melanoma, head and neck, liver or kidney cancer. The CDR3 sequence: CASKGTSYGYTF. CDR3 coding DNA: TGTGCCAGCAAAGGGACTTCCTATGGCTACACCTTC.